A selection of T cell receptor beta chains follows, all from one sample in a study of shared clonotypes between healthy human individuals. This table comes from immunoSEQ multiplex PCR, and its TCRdb copy is limited to in-frame clones, with some not included. The top ten clones hold 0.55% to 0.7% of a sample with over a million clones, about four fifths of them seen once. The source material was memory CD4+ T cells from PBMCs. These receptors were collected from a man between 18 and 29 years old in good health. Some clones in this sample may be carry-over from other donors' samples. The CDR3 runs from the conserved cysteine through the conserved F or W. Each record gives: V gene, D gene, clone size, J gene, CDR3 protein, CDR3 DNA. D genes are given only for firm matches. Some rows mark clone size as missing; the rest say once, few, many or name a class of expanded clone.

V: TRBV11-2
D: -
size: -
J: TRBJ1-1
CDR3: CASSLDRSDTEAFF
DNA: TGTGCCAGCAGCTTAGATCGCAGTGACACTGAAGCTTTCTTT

V: TRBV5-1
D: -
size: -
J: TRBJ1-5
CDR3: CASSLSPNRDQPQHF
DNA: TGCGCCAGCAGCTTGAGCCCCAACCGGGATCAGCCCCAGCATTTT

V: TRBV6-6
D: -
size: -
J: TRBJ2-3
CDR3: CATTATDTQYF
DNA: TGTGCCACTACAGCCACAGATACGCAGTATTTT

V: TRBV7-3
D: TRBD1
size: -
J: TRBJ2-5
CDR3: CASSQTGILETQYF
DNA: TGTGCCAGCAGCCAGACAGGGATCTTGGAGACCCAGTACTTC

V: TRBV10-3
D: -
size: -
J: TRBJ2-7
CDR3: CASSERLYEQYF
DNA: TGTGCCAGCAGTGAGAGGCTCTACGAGCAGTACTTC

V: TRBV7-8
D: TRBD1
size: once
J: TRBJ2-1
CDR3: CASSQRVGQGTYNEQFF
DNA: TGTGCCAGCAGCCAGCGGGTCGGACAGGGAACCTACAATGAGCAGTTCTTC

V: TRBV11-2
D: TRBD2
size: -
J: TRBJ2-7
CDR3: CASSQTSGSYEQYF
DNA: TGTGCCAGCAGCCAGACTAGCGGGAGTTACGAGCAGTACTTC

V: TRBV19
D: TRBD1
size: once
J: TRBJ1-5
CDR3: CASSGPRRGQLNNQPQHF
DNA: TGTGCCAGTAGTGGCCCACGGAGGGGACAGCTTAACAATCAGCCCCAGCATTTT

V: TRBV20-1
D: TRBD1
size: -
J: TRBJ1-1
CDR3: CSWDRSTEAFF
DNA: TGCAGTTGGGACAGAAGCACTGAAGCTTTCTTT

V: TRBV11-2
D: -
size: -
J: TRBJ1-1
CDR3: CASSLAQANTEAFF
DNA: TGTGCCAGCAGCTTAGCGCAGGCGAACACTGAAGCTTTCTTT

V: TRBV7-2
D: TRBD1
size: -
J: TRBJ1-2
CDR3: CASSLTTGSNYGYTF
DNA: TGTGCCAGCAGTTTGACGACAGGGTCTAACTATGGCTACACCTTC

V: TRBV5-6
D: TRBD1
size: -
J: TRBJ1-2
CDR3: CASSFQGARDYTF
DNA: TGTGCCAGCAGCTTTCAGGGGGCGAGGGACTACACCTTC

V: TRBV18
D: -
size: many
J: TRBJ1-2
CDR3: CASSPSQAPNYGYTF
DNA: TGTGCCAGCTCACCATCCCAGGCCCCTAACTATGGCTACACCTTC

V: TRBV7-2
D: TRBD2
size: few
J: TRBJ2-5
CDR3: CASSRTSGDQETQYF
DNA: TGTGCCAGCAGCCGGACTAGCGGCGACCAAGAGACCCAGTACTTC

V: TRBV2
D: -
size: -
J: TRBJ2-7
CDR3: CASSGQFYEQYF
DNA: TGTGCCAGCTCCGGACAGTTTTACGAGCAGTACTTC

V: TRBV5-6
D: -
size: -
J: TRBJ2-2
CDR3: CASSLGRPGELFF
DNA: TGTGCCAGCAGCCTGGGACGACCCGGGGAGCTGTTTTTT

V: TRBV5-1
D: TRBD1
size: -
J: TRBJ1-2
CDR3: CASSSASGGGGYTF
DNA: TGCGCCAGCAGCTCGGCGTCAGGGGGCGGAGGCTACACCTTC

V: TRBV5-1
D: -
size: -
J: TRBJ2-2
CDR3: CASSLGSFSLGELFF
DNA: TGCGCCAGCAGCTTGGGGTCCTTCTCTCTCGGGGAGCTGTTTTTT

V: TRBV5-1
D: -
size: -
J: TRBJ1-1
CDR3: CASSPGGNTEAFF
DNA: TGCGCCAGCAGCCCGGGGGGGAACACTGAAGCTTTCTTT

V: TRBV28
D: -
size: -
J: TRBJ2-7
CDR3: CASSLLGQTYEQYF
DNA: TGTGCCAGCAGTTTATTAGGTCAGACCTACGAGCAGTACTTC

V: TRBV7-9
D: -
size: -
J: TRBJ2-3
CDR3: CASSLEGQPTDTQYF
DNA: TGTGCCAGCAGCTTAGAGGGGCAGCCCACAGATACGCAGTATTTT

V: TRBV6-6
D: TRBD2
size: -
J: TRBJ2-7
CDR3: CASSQTSAYEQYF
DNA: TGTGCCAGCAGTCAAACTAGCGCATACGAGCAGTACTTC

V: TRBV2
D: TRBD2
size: -
J: TRBJ2-5
CDR3: CASSEALQAGVGETQYF
DNA: TGTGCCAGCAGTGAAGCGCTTCAAGCGGGAGTGGGAGAGACCCAGTACTTC

V: TRBV7-2
D: -
size: -
J: TRBJ1-5
CDR3: CASSLAEDQPQHF
DNA: TGTGCCAGCAGCTTAGCTGAAGATCAGCCCCAGCATTTT

V: TRBV5-8
D: TRBD2
size: -
J: TRBJ2-7
CDR3: CASTLLGSGSIHEQYF
DNA: TGTGCCAGCACCCTCCTGGGGAGCGGGAGCATCCACGAGCAGTACTTC

V: TRBV11-2
D: -
size: -
J: TRBJ1-2
CDR3: CASSSSLANYGYTF
DNA: TGTGCCAGCAGCTCATCGTTAGCTAACTATGGCTACACCTTC

V: TRBV27
D: -
size: few
J: TRBJ1-2
CDR3: CASSSRPRDGYTF
DNA: TGTGCCAGCAGTTCAAGACCCAGGGATGGCTACACCTTC

V: TRBV7-3
D: -
size: -
J: TRBJ2-1
CDR3: CASSLGWGGRIFF
DNA: TGTGCCAGCAGCTTAGGTTGGGGCGGGCGGATTTTCTTC

V: TRBV11-3
D: -
size: -
J: TRBJ2-2
CDR3: CASSLGQANTGELFF
DNA: TGTGCCAGCAGCTTAGGGCAGGCGAACACCGGGGAGCTGTTTTTT

V: TRBV5-4
D: -
size: -
J: TRBJ1-4
CDR3: CASSSDAQDEKLFF
DNA: TGTGCCAGCAGCTCGGACGCCCAGGATGAAAAACTGTTTTTT

V: TRBV7-3
D: TRBD1
size: few
J: TRBJ2-1
CDR3: CASSLRGQIYNEQFF
DNA: TGTGCCAGCAGCTTGAGGGGACAGATCTACAATGAGCAGTTCTTC

V: TRBV19
D: TRBD1
size: -
J: TRBJ2-5
CDR3: CASSITTGAVQETQYF
DNA: TGTGCCAGTAGTATTACAACAGGGGCAGTCCAAGAGACCCAGTACTTC

V: TRBV10-3
D: TRBD2
size: -
J: TRBJ2-1
CDR3: CAIRESLGLAGTIDNEQFF
DNA: TGTGCCATCAGAGAATCCCTTGGACTAGCGGGAACCATTGACAATGAGCAGTTCTTC

V: TRBV2
D: TRBD2
size: few
J: TRBJ2-3
CDR3: CTGRESGDTQYF
DNA: TGTACCGGGCGGGAGTCTGGAGATACGCAGTATTTT

V: TRBV18
D: TRBD2
size: -
J: TRBJ2-3
CDR3: CASSPRILAGIADTQYF
DNA: TGTGCCAGCTCACCACGGATCCTAGCGGGAATTGCAGATACGCAGTATTTT

V: TRBV4-2
D: -
size: once
J: TRBJ2-1
CDR3: CASSQTPGAFGEQFF
DNA: TGTGCCAGCAGCCAAACCCCGGGAGCATTCGGTGAGCAGTTCTTC

V: TRBV2
D: -
size: -
J: TRBJ1-2
CDR3: CASSSRSRRNYGYTF
DNA: TGTGCCAGCAGCTCTCGATCACGGAGAAACTATGGCTACACCTTC

V: TRBV6-1
D: TRBD2
size: -
J: TRBJ2-7
CDR3: CASSESPTSGIYEQYF
DNA: TGTGCCAGCAGTGAGAGCCCGACTAGCGGCATTTACGAGCAGTACTTC

V: TRBV5-1
D: -
size: -
J: TRBJ1-1
CDR3: CASSLADGLAYGNAEAFF
DNA: TGCGCCAGCAGCTTGGCCGACGGACTGGCCTATGGGAACGCTGAAGCTTTCTTT

V: TRBV5-1
D: TRBD2
size: -
J: TRBJ2-3
CDR3: CASSLAGGYDTQYF
DNA: TGCGCCAGCAGCTTGGCGGGAGGCTATGATACGCAGTATTTT

V: TRBV11-3
D: TRBD2
size: -
J: TRBJ2-3
CDR3: CASSSQAGGPADTQYF
DNA: TGTGCCAGCAGCTCCCAAGCGGGAGGGCCGGCAGATACGCAGTATTTT

V: TRBV28
D: -
size: -
J: TRBJ1-3
CDR3: CASSSGSSGNTIYF
DNA: TGTGCCAGCAGTTCGGGGAGCTCTGGAAACACCATATATTTT

V: TRBV28
D: -
size: -
J: TRBJ2-7
CDR3: CASSDTGSSYEQYF
DNA: TGTGCCAGCAGCGATACAGGGTCCTCCTACGAGCAGTACTTC

V: TRBV7-9
D: -
size: -
J: TRBJ1-2
CDR3: CASSSRGGGLLNYGYTF
DNA: TGTGCCAGCAGCTCACGAGGCGGGGGACTACTTAACTATGGCTACACCTTC

V: TRBV14
D: -
size: -
J: TRBJ2-7
CDR3: CASSQAADRPRHF
DNA: TGTGCCAGCAGCCAAGCCGCGGACCGCCCCAGGCACTTC

V: TRBV9
D: -
size: once
J: TRBJ2-7
CDR3: CASSADSYEQYF
DNA: TGTGCCAGCAGCGCTGACAGCTACGAGCAGTACTTC

V: TRBV13
D: -
size: -
J: TRBJ1-4
CDR3: CASSPGPGIEKLFF
DNA: TGTGCCAGCAGCCCTGGACCAGGGATTGAAAAACTGTTTTTT

V: TRBV6-1
D: TRBD1
size: many
J: TRBJ1-5
CDR3: CASRRTGFDQPQHF
DNA: TGTGCCAGCAGACGGACAGGGTTTGATCAGCCCCAGCATTTT

V: TRBV6-5
D: -
size: -
J: TRBJ2-1
CDR3: CASSRTVSYNEQFF
DNA: TGTGCCAGCAGCCGGACGGTAAGCTACAATGAGCAGTTCTTC

V: TRBV28
D: -
size: once
J: TRBJ1-4
CDR3: CASSLLGRGANEKLFF
DNA: TGTGCCAGCAGTTTATTAGGGAGAGGGGCTAATGAAAAACTGTTTTTT

V: TRBV7-9
D: -
size: -
J: TRBJ1-4
CDR3: CASTDSLNEKLFF
DNA: TGTGCCAGCACTGACAGCCTTAATGAAAAACTGTTTTTT

V: TRBV19
D: -
size: few
J: TRBJ1-5
CDR3: CATQRGSNQPQHF
DNA: TGTGCCACCCAAAGGGGGAGCAATCAGCCCCAGCATTTT

V: TRBV4-1
D: -
size: -
J: TRBJ2-1
CDR3: CASSQIHGSSTYNEQFF
DNA: TGCGCCAGCAGCCAAATTCACGGGTCTTCAACCTACAATGAGCAGTTCTTC

V: TRBV14
D: TRBD1
size: -
J: TRBJ1-1
CDR3: CASSPHQDRGNEAFF
DNA: TGTGCCAGCAGTCCCCACCAAGACAGGGGAAATGAAGCTTTCTTT

V: TRBV30
D: -
size: -
J: TRBJ2-1
CDR3: CAWRRGTSSSYNEQFF
DNA: TGTGCCTGGCGCCGGGGAACGAGTAGCTCCTACAATGAGCAGTTCTTC